Listed here are 5 T cell receptor beta chains from one sample, sequenced in a study of blood T cell repertoires in COVID-19. Repertoires were generated with immunoSEQ multiplex PCR, while TCRdb's copy carries only in-frame clones and drops some. In the table there are 270,000 or so clones, 70% to 85% of which are singletons. The specimen sequenced was peripheral blood. The receptors here all came from a human donor with COVID-19, enrolled during active disease. The donor label of this sample is uncertain.

J is TRBJ1-2 and V is TRBV6-5; 9 bases match TRBD1. The CDR3 length is 15 residues. CDR1 MNHEY and CDR2 SVGAGI come from the germline V gene. V gave up 7 bases and J gave up 8 bases; unmatched junction bases: 14. The CDR3 DNA sequence: TGTGCCAGCACTAGAATCTGGGACAGGGTGCAAGGCTACACCTTC. Translation: CASTRIWDRVQGYTF.

Notes on this clone: Additional DNA sequences in this sample encode the identical CDR3. The V gene is TRBV19, the J gene TRBJ2-1, with TRBD1 matching over 8 bases. Trimming removed 8 bases from V and 1 base from J; junction bases left unmatched: 4. Germline V gene lookup returns CDR1 LNHDA and CDR2 SQIVND (reference sequence). This CDR3 contains 14 residues. CDR3 sequence reads: CASSGQGSYNEQFF. The CDR3, as DNA: TGTGCCAGTTCCGGACAGGGTTCCTACAATGAGCAGTTCTTC.

The genes are TRBV19 and TRBJ1-5; weak D call: TRBD1 (6 bases). Germline V lookup: CDR1 LNHDA, CDR2 SQIVND (reference sequence). The CDR3 spans 15 residues. Trimming removed 1 base from V and 4 bases from J, with 11 bases in between. CDR3 in DNA: TGTGCCAGTAGTATAGGGGTCAGGGGAAATCAGCCCCAGCATTTT. This translates into CASSIGVRGNQPQHF.

J is TRBJ1-5 and V is TRBV28; D possibly corresponds to TRBD1 (5 bases). This CDR3 spans 14 amino acids. Germline V gene lookup returns CDR1 MDHEN and CDR2 SYDVKM. Trimming shortened V by 7 bases and J by 2 bases, and 12 bases separated the two germline ends. The DNA for the CDR3 is TGTGCCAGCACCTCGGGAGGGGGCAATCAGCCCCAGCATTTT. Translation gives CASTSGGGNQPQHF.

The chain joins TRBV5-1 to TRBJ2-2, with 10 bases identical to TRBD2. The CDR3 loop spans 17 amino acids. Germline CDR1 and CDR2: SGHRS and YFSETQ. V was pared by 2 bases and J by 4 bases, with 8 bases of the junction left unmatched. CDR3 sequence reads: CASSFILTSGPTGELFF. The CDR3 coding sequence is TGCGCCAGCAGCTTTATCCTGACTAGCGGGCCCACCGGGGAGCTGTTTTTT.